The rows below give T cell receptor beta chains drawn from one sample of a study of T-cell memory formation after mild COVID-19. In TCRdb, the 5' RACE reads were re-called with MiXCR into one record per CDR3 protein. The data contain tens of thousands of distinct CDR3 sequences, approximately 15% of them singletons. Material for sequencing was PBMCs or a T cell subset sorted from them (not recorded which). All receptors come from an adult woman who had mild COVID-19 (a few samples of this study predate the infection). Cell type and time point are not known. The CDR3 runs from the conserved cysteine through the conserved F or W. Fields, in order: J gene, V gene, D gene, clone size, CDR3 protein, CDR3 DNA. The D gene is left open where the match is weak. The listing skips clone size in some rows; elsewhere it reads once, few, many or a size class.

TRBJ2-5 TRBV5-1 TRBD2 - CASSRTSGGQGTAQYF TGCGCCAGCAGCAGGACTAGCGGGGGCCAGGGGACGGCCCAGTACTTC
TRBJ2-5 TRBV7-9 - - CASSLDPLPQETQYF TGTGCCAGCAGCTTAGACCCACTCCCACAAGAGACCCAGTACTTC
TRBJ2-1 TRBV12-3/TRBV12-4 TRBD2 few CASSFGTSGKNEQFF TGTGCCAGCAGTTTTGGGACTAGCGGGAAGAATGAGCAGTTCTTC
TRBJ2-5 TRBV5-1 TRBD2 - CASSFWSQSGKTQYF TGCGCCAGCAGCTTTTGGAGTCAGAGCGGGAAGACCCAGTACTTC
TRBJ2-1 TRBV9 TRBD2 - CASSVVGTSLIDEQFF TGTGCCAGCAGCGTAGTAGGGACTAGTTTAATCGATGAGCAGTTCTTC
TRBJ2-6 TRBV27 TRBD1 - CASSAGQGIPWANVLTF TGTGCCAGCAGTGCGGGACAGGGGATCCCCTGGGCCAACGTCCTGACTTTC
TRBJ2-1 TRBV12-5 - - CASDPRPVGSYNEQFF TGTGCTAGTGATCCCCGGCCCGTGGGATCTTACAATGAGCAGTTCTTC
TRBJ2-3 TRBV20-1 TRBD2 - CSAGLAGVGVTDTQYF TGCAGTGCTGGGTTGGCGGGAGTTGGGGTCACAGATACGCAGTATTTT
TRBJ2-1 TRBV7-8 TRBD2 - CASSSITTREISRFEQFF TGTGCCAGCAGCTCAATAACAACGCGGGAGATTTCCCGTTTTGAGCAGTTCTTC
TRBJ2-7 TRBV25-1 - few CASRDGGDYEQYF TGTGCCAGCAGGGACGGAGGGGACTACGAGCAGTACTTC
TRBJ2-7 TRBV9 - few CASSVGGEYEQYF TGTGCCAGCAGCGTAGGGGGCGAATACGAGCAGTACTTC
TRBJ2-2 TRBV5-1 - many CASSLVPGELFF TGCGCCAGCAGCTTGGTTCCCGGGGAGCTGTTTTTT
TRBJ2-1 TRBV4-1 TRBD2 - CASSQDQLAGGLEQFF TGCGCCAGCAGCCAAGATCAGCTAGCGGGAGGGCTTGAGCAGTTCTTC
TRBJ2-1 TRBV4-2 TRBD2 few CASSQRLAGNEQFF TGTGCCAGCAGCCAGCGACTAGCGGGCAATGAGCAGTTCTTC
TRBJ2-1 TRBV30 - many CAWSEGDYNEQFF TGTGCCTGGAGTGAAGGGGACTACAATGAGCAGTTCTTC
TRBJ2-5 TRBV9 - few CASSSLGQETQYF TGTGCCAGCAGCTCACTGGGCCAAGAGACCCAGTACTTC
TRBJ2-5 TRBV11-3 - - CASSLGDWATQETQYF TGTGCCAGCAGCTTAGGCGACTGGGCCACTCAAGAGACCCAGTACTTC
TRBJ2-3 TRBV6-5 TRBD2 few CASSYSTSGSSDTQYF TGTGCCAGCAGTTACTCGACTAGCGGGAGCTCAGATACGCAGTATTTT
TRBJ1-1 TRBV29-1 - few CSGGASRAHTEAFF TGCAGCGGGGGAGCATCCCGAGCTCACACTGAAGCTTTCTTT
TRBJ2-5 TRBV3-1 - - CASSGTLHETQYF TGTGCCAGCAGCGGGACTCTCCACGAGACCCAGTACTTC
TRBJ2-3 TRBV5-1 - - CASSPGVLNRGDTQYF TGCGCCAGCAGCCCGGGGGTACTGAATAGGGGAGATACGCAGTATTTT
TRBJ1-1 TRBV7-9 TRBD1 few CASSSLGTGEAFF TGTGCCAGCAGCTCCCTTGGGACAGGAGAAGCTTTCTTT
TRBJ2-7 TRBV6-5 - - CASRYSPEYEQYF TGTGCCAGCAGGTACTCCCCAGAGTACGAGCAGTACTTC
TRBJ2-1 TRBV4-2 - - CASSPLFGGGTYNEQFF TGTGCCAGCAGCCCCCTTTTCGGGGGAGGCACCTACAATGAGCAGTTCTTC
TRBJ1-2 TRBV9 - - CASSVDTIVDYGYTF TGTGCCAGCAGCGTAGACACCATTGTAGACTATGGCTACACCTTC
TRBJ2-7 TRBV7-9 - - CASSLIDSLLYEQYF TGTGCCAGCAGCTTAATCGACAGCCTCCTCTACGAGCAGTACTTC
TRBJ1-2 TRBV7-9 - few CASSSDWGIANYGYTF TGTGCCAGCAGCTCCGATTGGGGCATAGCTAACTATGGCTACACCTTC
TRBJ1-6 TRBV25-1 - - CASSESVTLHF TGTGCCAGCAGTGAATCCGTCACCCTCCACTTT
TRBJ2-1 TRBV9 - - CASSPPDMEQFF TGTGCCAGCAGCCCCCCCGACATGGAGCAGTTCTTC